This is a list of T cell receptor beta chains from one sample in a study of T cell responses to AZD1222 COVID-19 vaccine. Produced via immunoSEQ multiplex PCR; TCRdb's table is partial and in-frame only. The sample contains approximately 120,000 clones, roughly nine tenths of which appear only once. Specimen: peripheral blood, collected on day 0 of AZD1222 vaccination. The source of these receptors is an adult in good health. CDR3s leave out the opening cysteine and the closing phenylalanine or tryptophan.

J gene | V gene | CDR3 protein
TRBJ2-6 | TRBV19 | ASRGPSSGANVLT
TRBJ1-2 | TRBV12-3/TRBV12-4 | ASSSVPRGYT
TRBJ2-3 | TRBV7-6 | ASSYPGVGGRRSTDTQY
TRBJ2-5 | TRBV7-3 | ASSLNPAPGETQY
TRBJ2-7 | TRBV3-1/TRBV3-2 | ASSQGGYEQY
TRBJ2-1 | TRBV19 | ASSFTRVGGLGFNEQF
TRBJ2-3 | TRBV18 | ASSPYRESTDTQY
TRBJ2-1 | TRBV5-8 | ASSPGQRLAGGSYNEQF
TRBJ1-2 | TRBV28 | ASSFGAVQTYGYT
TRBJ2-7 | TRBV12-5 | ASGLVPSRGYEQY
TRBJ1-4 | TRBV4-1 | ASRTGRGATNEKLF
TRBJ1-2 | TRBV9 | ASSIRDSGGRYGYT
TRBJ1-1 | TRBV7-9 | ASRLSGEAF
TRBJ2-7 | TRBV4-1 | ASSHQTGEQY
TRBJ2-1 | TRBV7-9 | ASSSGPARQF
TRBJ1-1 | TRBV16 | ASSREGTEAF
TRBJ2-5 | TRBV25-1 | ASSAGLAGVLKTQY
TRBJ1-2 | TRBV7-9 | ASSTTAGGLNYGYT
TRBJ1-1 | TRBV5-1 | ASSSRTETSDEAF
TRBJ2-7 | TRBV30 | AWPDTGTSGDEQY
TRBJ2-1 | TRBV30 | AWARLAGGYNEQF
TRBJ1-4 | TRBV11-2 | ASSLDIAVWEKLF
TRBJ1-5 | TRBV27 | ASTREGYSNQPQH
TRBJ2-3 | TRBV6-5 | ASSYWGVVGDTQY
TRBJ2-1 | TRBV6-1 | ASSALEFSGRSNEQF
TRBJ1-4 | TRBV5-6 | ASNDDSLNEKLF
TRBJ2-7 | TRBV19 | ASSTTGGAIYEQY
TRBJ2-7 | TRBV5-4 | ASSLASGRQDEQY
TRBJ1-2 | TRBV7-9 | ASSLGTGVAGYT
TRBJ2-5 | TRBV5-1 | ASSFVGSSGETQY
TRBJ2-3 | TRBV24-1 | ATSDLRSGTSDTDTQY
TRBJ2-5 | TRBV6-2/TRBV6-3 | ASSATPEETQY
TRBJ2-7 | TRBV28 | ASSLSRGTYEQY
TRBJ1-1 | TRBV5-1 | ASSSLPGHAMNTEAF
TRBJ1-3 | TRBV5-6 | ASSFWGLSGNTIY
TRBJ1-1 | TRBV9 | ASSVERGSAF